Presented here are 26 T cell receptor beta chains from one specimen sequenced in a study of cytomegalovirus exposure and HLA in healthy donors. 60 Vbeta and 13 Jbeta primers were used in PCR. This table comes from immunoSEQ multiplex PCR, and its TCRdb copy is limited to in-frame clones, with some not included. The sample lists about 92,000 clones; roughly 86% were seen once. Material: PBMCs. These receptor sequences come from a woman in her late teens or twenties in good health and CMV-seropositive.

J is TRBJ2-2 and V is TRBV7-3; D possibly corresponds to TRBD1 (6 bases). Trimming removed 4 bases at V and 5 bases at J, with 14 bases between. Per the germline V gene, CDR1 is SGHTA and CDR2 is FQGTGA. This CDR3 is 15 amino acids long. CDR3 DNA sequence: TGTGCCAGCAGCTACGGGACAAGCTCTACCGGGGAGCTGTTTTTT. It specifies CASSYGTSSTGELFF.

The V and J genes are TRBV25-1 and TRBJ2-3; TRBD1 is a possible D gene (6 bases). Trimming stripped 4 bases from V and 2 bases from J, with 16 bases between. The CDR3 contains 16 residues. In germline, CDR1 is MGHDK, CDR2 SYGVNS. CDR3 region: CASSGTGTSLTDTQYF. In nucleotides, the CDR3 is TGTGCCAGCAGTGGAACCGGGACATCCCTCACAGATACGCAGTATTTT.

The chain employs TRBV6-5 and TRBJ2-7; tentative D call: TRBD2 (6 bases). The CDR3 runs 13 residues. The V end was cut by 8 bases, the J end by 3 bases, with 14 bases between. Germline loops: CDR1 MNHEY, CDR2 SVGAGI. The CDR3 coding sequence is TGTGCCAGCCGGAGGGACGGCAGCTACGAGCAGTACTTC. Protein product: CASRRDGSYEQYF.

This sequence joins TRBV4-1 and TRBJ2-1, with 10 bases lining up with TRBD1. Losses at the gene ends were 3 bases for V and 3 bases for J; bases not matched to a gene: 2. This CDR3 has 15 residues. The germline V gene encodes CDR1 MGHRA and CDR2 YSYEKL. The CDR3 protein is CASSQGTGVYNEQFF. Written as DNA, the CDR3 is TGCGCCAGCAGCCAGGGGACAGGGGTCTACAATGAGCAGTTCTTC.

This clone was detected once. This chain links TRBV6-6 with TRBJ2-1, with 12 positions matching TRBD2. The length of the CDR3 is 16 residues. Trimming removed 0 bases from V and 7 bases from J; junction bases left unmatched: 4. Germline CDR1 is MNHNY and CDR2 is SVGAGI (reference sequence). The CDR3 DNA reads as TGTGCCAGCAGTTACTCTACTAGCGGGAGGATGAATGAGCAGTTCTTC. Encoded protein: CASSYSTSGRMNEQFF.

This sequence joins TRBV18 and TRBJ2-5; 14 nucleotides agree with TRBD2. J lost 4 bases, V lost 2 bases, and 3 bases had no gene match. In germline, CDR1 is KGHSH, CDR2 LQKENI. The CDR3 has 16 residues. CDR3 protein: CASSPAGLAGGETQYF. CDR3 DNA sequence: TGTGCCAGCTCACCAGCCGGACTAGCGGGGGGAGAGACCCAGTACTTC.

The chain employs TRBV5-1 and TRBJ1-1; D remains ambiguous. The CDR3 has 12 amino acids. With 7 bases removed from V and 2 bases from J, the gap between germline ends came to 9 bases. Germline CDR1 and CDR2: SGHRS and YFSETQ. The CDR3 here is CASGRGNTEAFF. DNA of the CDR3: TGCGCCAGCGGACGGGGAAACACTGAAGCTTTCTTT.

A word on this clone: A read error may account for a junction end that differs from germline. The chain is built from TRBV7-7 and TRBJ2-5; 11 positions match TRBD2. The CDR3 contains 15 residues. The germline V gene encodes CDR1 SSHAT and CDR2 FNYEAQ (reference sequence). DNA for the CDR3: TGTGCTAGCAGACCGACGACTAGCGGGGTAGAGACCCAGTACTTC. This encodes CASRPTTSGVETQYF.

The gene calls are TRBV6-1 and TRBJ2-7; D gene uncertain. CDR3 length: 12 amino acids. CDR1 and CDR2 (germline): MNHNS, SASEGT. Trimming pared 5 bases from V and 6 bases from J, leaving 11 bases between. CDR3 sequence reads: CASSTTKSEQYF. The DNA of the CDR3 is TGTGCCAGCAGTACCACGAAGAGCGAGCAGTACTTC.

The CDR3, as DNA: TGCGCCAGCAGCGTACCACTACAGGGAATCTACGAGCAGTACTTC. Translating gives CASSVPLQGIYEQYF. The chain has TRBV5-1 and TRBJ2-7, with D maybe TRBD1 (6 bases). The germline V gene encodes CDR1 SGHRS and CDR2 YFSETQ. This CDR3 has 15 residues. Trimming took off 4 bases at V and 3 bases at J, with 17 bases between the two ends.

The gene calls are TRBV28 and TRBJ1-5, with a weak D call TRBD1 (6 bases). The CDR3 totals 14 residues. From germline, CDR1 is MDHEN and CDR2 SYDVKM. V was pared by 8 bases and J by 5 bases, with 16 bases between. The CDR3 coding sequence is TGTGCCAGCGCCCGGACAGCTCCGTATCAGCCCCAGCATTTT. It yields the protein CASARTAPYQPQHF.

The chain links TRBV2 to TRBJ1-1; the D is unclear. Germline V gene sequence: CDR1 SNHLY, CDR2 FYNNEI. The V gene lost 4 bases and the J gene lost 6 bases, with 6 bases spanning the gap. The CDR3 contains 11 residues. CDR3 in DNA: TGTGCCAGCAGTGTCTTCGCTGAAGCTTTCTTT. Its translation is CASSVFAEAFF.

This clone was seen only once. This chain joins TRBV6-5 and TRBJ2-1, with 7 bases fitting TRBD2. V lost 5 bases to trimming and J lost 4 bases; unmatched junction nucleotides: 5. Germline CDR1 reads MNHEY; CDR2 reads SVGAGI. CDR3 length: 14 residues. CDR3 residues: CASSHGLGYNEQFF. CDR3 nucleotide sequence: TGTGCCAGCAGTCATGGACTAGGTTACAATGAGCAGTTCTTC.

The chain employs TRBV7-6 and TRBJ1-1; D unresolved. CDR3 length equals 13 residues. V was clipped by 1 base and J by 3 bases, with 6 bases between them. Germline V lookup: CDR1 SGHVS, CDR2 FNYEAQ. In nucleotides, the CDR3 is TGTGCCAGCAGCTTAGTTACTCACACTGAAGCTTTCTTT. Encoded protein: CASSLVTHTEAFF.

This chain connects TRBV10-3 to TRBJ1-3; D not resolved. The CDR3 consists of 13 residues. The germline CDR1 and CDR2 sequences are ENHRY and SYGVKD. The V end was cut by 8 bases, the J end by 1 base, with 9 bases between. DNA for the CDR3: TGTGCCATCTATCCAGGTTCTGGAAACACCATATATTTT. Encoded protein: CAIYPGSGNTIYF.

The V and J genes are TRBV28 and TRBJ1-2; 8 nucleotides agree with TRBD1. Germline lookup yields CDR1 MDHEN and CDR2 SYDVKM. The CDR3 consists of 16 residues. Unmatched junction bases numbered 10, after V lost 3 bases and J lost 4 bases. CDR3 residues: CASSFTRTGYVYGYTF. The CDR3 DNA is TGTGCCAGCAGTTTTACCCGGACAGGGTATGTCTATGGCTACACCTTC.

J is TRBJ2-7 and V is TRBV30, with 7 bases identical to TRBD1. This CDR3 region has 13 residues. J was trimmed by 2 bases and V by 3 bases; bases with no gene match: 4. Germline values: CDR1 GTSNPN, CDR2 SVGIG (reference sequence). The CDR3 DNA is TGTGCCTGGAGCCTGACAGGGCCCTACGAGCAGTACTTC. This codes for CAWSLTGPYEQYF.

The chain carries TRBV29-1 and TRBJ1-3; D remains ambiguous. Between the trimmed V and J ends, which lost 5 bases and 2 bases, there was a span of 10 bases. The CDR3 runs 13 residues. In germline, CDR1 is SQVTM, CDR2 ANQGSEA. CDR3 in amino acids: CSVRVLPGNTIYF. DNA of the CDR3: TGCAGCGTTCGTGTCCTTCCTGGAAACACCATATATTTT.

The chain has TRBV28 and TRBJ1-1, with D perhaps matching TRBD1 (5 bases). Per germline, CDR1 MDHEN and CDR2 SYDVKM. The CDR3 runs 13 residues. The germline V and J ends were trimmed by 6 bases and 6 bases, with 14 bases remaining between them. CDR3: CASRDGGVAEAFF. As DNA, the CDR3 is TGTGCCAGCAGGGACGGGGGGGTGGCTGAAGCTTTCTTT. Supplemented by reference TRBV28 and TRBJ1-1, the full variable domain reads DVKVTQSSRYLVKRTGEKVFLECVQDMDHENMFWYRQDPGLGLRLIYFSYDVKMKEKGDIPEGYSVSREKKERFSLILESASTNQTSMYLCASRDGGVAEAFFGQGTRLTVV.

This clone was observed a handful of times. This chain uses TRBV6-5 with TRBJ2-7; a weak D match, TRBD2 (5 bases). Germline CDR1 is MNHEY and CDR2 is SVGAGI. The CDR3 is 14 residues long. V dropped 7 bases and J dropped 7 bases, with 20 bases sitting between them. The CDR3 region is CASTDWAGTKEQYF. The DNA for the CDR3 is TGTGCCAGCACCGACTGGGCGGGTACTAAAGAGCAGTACTTC.

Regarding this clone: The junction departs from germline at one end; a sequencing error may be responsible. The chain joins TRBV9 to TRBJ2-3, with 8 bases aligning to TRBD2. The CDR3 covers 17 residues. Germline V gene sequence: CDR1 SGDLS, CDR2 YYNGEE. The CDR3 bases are TGTGTCAGCAGCGTCCTTCCGGGACTAGGTCGTGAGGATACGCAGTATTTT. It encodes CVSSVLPGLGREDTQYF.

CDR3 sequence reads: CASSFNRGSGANVLTF. The CDR3 bases are TGTGCCAGCAGTTTCAACAGGGGATCTGGGGCCAACGTCCTGACTTTC. This chain uses TRBV6-6 with TRBJ2-6, with 7 bases aligning to TRBD1. V lost 4 bases to trimming and J lost 1 base; unmatched junction nucleotides: 4. The CDR3 consists of 16 residues. Germline V lookup: CDR1 MNHNY, CDR2 SVGAGI (reference sequence).

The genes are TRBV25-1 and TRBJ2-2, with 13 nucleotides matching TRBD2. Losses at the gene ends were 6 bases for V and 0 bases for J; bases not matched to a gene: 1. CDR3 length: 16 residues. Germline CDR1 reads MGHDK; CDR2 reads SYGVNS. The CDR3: CASSGLAGANTGELFF. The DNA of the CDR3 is TGTGCCAGCAGCGGACTAGCGGGAGCGAACACCGGGGAGCTGTTTTTT.

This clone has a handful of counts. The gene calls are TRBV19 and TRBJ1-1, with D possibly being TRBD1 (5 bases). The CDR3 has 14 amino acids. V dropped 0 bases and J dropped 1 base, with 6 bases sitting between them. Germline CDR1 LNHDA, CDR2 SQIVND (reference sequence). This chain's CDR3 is CASSIDRANTEAFF. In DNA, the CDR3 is TGTGCCAGTAGTATAGACAGGGCGAACACTGAAGCTTTCTTT.

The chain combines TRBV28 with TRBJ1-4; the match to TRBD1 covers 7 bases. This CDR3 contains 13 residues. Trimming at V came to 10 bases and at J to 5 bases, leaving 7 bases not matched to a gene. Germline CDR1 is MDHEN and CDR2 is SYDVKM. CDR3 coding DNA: TGTGCCATACTGGGACAGCCAAATGAAAAACTGTTTTTT. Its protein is CAILGQPNEKLFF.

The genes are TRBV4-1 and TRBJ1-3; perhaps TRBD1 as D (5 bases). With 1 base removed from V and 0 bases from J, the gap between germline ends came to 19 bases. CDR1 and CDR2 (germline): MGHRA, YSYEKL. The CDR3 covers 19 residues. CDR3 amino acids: CASSQGTLPGLDSGNTIYF. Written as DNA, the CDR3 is TGCGCCAGCAGCCAAGGAACCCTTCCAGGGTTGGACTCTGGAAACACCATATATTTT.